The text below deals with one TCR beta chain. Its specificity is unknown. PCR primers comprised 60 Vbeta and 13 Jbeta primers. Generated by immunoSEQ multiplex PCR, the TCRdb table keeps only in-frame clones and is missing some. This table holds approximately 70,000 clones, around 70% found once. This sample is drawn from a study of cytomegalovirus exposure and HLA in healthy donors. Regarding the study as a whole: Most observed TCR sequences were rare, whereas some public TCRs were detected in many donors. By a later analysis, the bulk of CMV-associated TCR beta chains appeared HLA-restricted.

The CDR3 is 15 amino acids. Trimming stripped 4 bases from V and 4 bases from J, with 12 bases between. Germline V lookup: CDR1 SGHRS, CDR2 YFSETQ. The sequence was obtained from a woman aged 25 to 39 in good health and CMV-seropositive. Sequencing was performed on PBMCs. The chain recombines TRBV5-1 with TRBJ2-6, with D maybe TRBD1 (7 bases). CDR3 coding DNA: TGCGCCAGCAGCGGGGGGACAGCCGGGGCCAACGTCCTGACTTTC. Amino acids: CASSGGTAGANVLTF.